This T cell receptor beta chain was captured by sequencing in a study of T-cell memory formation after mild COVID-19. MiXCR, applied by TCRdb to the 5' RACE reads, yields one record per CDR3 protein. This sample yields some 350,000 distinct CDR3 sequences, of which 13% are seen a single time; 20% to 25% belongs to the top ten. The V segment lost 4 bases and the J segment 11 bases; nucleotides outside the gene matches: 5. The CDR3 length is 13 residues. Germline V CDR1 and CDR2: SGHRS, YFSETQ. This receptor was identified in a man between 18 and 29 years old who had mild COVID-19 (a few samples of this study predate the infection). Cell type and time point are not known. What was sequenced was PBMCs or a T cell subset sorted from them (not recorded which). The chain employs TRBV5-1 and TRBJ1-6, with TRBD1 matching 8 bases. In DNA form, the CDR3 reads TGCGCCAGCAGCCAAGGACAGGGCGCACCCCTCCACTTT. Amino acids: CASSQGQGAPLHF.